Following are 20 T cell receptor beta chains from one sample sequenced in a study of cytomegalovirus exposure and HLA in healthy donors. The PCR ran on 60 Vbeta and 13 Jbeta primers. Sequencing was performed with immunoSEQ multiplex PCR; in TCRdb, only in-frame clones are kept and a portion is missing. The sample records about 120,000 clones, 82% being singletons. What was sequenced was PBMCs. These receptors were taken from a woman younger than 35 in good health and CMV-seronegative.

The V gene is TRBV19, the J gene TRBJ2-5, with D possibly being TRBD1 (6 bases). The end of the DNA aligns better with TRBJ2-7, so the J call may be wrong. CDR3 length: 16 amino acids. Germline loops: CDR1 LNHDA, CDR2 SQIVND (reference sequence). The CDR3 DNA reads TGTGCCAGTATTCCCTCAGGCCCAGGACAGTCCTACGAGCAGTACTTC. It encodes CASIPSGPGQSYEQYF.

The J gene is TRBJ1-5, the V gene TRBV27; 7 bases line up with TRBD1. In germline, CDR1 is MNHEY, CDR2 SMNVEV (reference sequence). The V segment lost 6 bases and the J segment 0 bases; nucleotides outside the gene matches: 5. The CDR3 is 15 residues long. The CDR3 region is CASRNRGFSNQPQHF. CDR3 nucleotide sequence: TGTGCCAGCAGAAACAGGGGCTTTAGCAATCAGCCCCAGCATTTT.

In DNA form, the CDR3 reads TGTGCCAGCAGCCTTGACCGAGCGGCCGGGGAGCTGTTTTTT. Protein sequence: CASSLDRAAGELFF. The chain joins TRBV7-7 to TRBJ2-2; the D gene is possibly TRBD2 (5 bases). CDR3 size: 14 residues. Trimming cost V 5 bases and J 6 bases, with 13 bases left between them. CDR1 and CDR2 (germline): SSHAT, FNYEAQ (reference sequence).

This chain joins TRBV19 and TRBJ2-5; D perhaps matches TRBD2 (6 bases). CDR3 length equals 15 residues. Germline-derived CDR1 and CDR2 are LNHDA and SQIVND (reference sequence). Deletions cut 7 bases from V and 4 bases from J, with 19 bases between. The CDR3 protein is CASTPNPGAAETQYF. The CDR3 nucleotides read TGTGCCAGTACACCCAACCCGGGAGCCGCAGAGACCCAGTACTTC.

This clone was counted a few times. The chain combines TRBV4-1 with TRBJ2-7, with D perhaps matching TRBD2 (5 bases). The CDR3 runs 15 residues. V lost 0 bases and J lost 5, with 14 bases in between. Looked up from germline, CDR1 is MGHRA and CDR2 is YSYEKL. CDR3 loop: CASSQDAVLEDEQYF. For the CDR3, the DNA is TGCGCCAGCAGCCAAGATGCCGTACTAGAGGACGAGCAGTACTTC.

The CDR3 DNA reads TGTGCCAGCAGCTTATATCGCACAGGGAGTCAGAACGATGGCTACACCTTC. This sequence encodes CASSLYRTGSQNDGYTF. The V gene is TRBV7-9, the J gene TRBJ1-2; TRBD1 might be the D (6 bases). From germline, CDR1 is SEHNR and CDR2 FQNEAQ (reference sequence). Trimming left V 2 bases short and J 6 bases short, with 22 bases between. The CDR3 has 17 residues.

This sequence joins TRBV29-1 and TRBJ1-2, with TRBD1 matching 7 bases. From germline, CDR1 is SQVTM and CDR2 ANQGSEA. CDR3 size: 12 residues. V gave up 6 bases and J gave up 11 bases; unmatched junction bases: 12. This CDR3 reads CSVDRTGGEYTF. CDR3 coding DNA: TGCAGCGTAGACCGGACAGGAGGGGAATACACCTTC.

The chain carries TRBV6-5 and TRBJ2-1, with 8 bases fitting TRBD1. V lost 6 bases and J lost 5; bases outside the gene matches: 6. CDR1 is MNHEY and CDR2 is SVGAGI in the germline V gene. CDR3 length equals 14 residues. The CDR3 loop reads CASRDRVPDNEQFF. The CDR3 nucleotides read TGTGCCAGCAGGGACAGGGTTCCCGACAATGAGCAGTTCTTC.

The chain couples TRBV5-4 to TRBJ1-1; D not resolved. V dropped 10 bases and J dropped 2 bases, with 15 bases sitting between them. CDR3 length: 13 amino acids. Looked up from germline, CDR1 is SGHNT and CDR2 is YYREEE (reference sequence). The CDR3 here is CAAGTPGNTEAFF. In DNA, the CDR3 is TGTGCCGCGGGTACCCCGGGCAACACTGAAGCTTTCTTT.

The CDR3 bases are TGTGCCAGTAGTGTTGACAGCTACTATGGCTACACCTTC. Encoded protein: CASSVDSYYGYTF. The chain joins TRBV19 to TRBJ1-2, with D perhaps matching TRBD1 (5 bases). This CDR3 is built from 13 residues. The ends were cut back, 5 bases at V and 3 bases at J, with 10 bases in the middle. The germline V gene has CDR1 LNHDA and CDR2 SQIVND (reference sequence). Drawing the rest from reference TRBV19 and TRBJ1-2, the complete variable domain is DGGITQSPKYLFRKEGQNVTLSCEQNLNHDAMYWYRQDPGQGLRLIYYSQIVNDFQKGDIAEGYSVSREKKESFPLTVTSAQKNPTAFYLCASSVDSYYGYTFGSGTRLTVV.

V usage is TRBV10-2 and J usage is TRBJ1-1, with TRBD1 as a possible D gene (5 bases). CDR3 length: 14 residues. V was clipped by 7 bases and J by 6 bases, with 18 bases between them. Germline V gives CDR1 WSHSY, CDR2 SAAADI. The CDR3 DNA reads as TGCGCCAGCAAAACTGGGGGGAGTCTGTCTGAAGCTTTCTTT. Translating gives CASKTGGSLSEAFF.

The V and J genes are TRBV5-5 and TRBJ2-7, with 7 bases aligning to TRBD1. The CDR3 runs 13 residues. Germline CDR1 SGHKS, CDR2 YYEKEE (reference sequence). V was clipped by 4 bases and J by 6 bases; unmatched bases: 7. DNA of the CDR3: TGTGCCAGCAGCAGGGACAGAAAGGTCGAGCAGTACTTC. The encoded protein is CASSRDRKVEQYF.

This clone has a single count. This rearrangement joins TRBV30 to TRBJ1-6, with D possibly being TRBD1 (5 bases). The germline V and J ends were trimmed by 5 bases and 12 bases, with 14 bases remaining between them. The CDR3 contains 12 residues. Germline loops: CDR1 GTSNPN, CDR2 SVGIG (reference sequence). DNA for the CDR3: TGTGCCTGGGGAGGGAGGGGAGTACCCCTCCACTTT. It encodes CAWGGRGVPLHF. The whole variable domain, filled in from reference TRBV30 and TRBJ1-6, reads SQTIHQWPATLVQPVGSPLSLECTVEGTSNPNLYWYRQAAGRGLQLLFYSVGIGQISSEVPQNLSASRPQDRQFILSSKKLLLSDSGFYLCAWGGRGVPLHFGNGTRLTVT.

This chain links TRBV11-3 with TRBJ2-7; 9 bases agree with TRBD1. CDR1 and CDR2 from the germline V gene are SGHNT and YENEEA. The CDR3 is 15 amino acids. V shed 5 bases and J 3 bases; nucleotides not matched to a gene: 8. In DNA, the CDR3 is TGTGCCAGCAGCCCAGGACAGGGGCGAGACTACGAGCAGTACTTC. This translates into CASSPGQGRDYEQYF. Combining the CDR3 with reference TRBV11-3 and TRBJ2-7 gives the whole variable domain EAGVVQSPRYKIIEKKQPVAFWCNPISGHNTLYWYLQNLGQGPELLIRYENEEAVDDSQLPKDRFSAERLKGVDSTLKIQPAELGDSAVYLCASSPGQGRDYEQYFGPGTRLTVT.

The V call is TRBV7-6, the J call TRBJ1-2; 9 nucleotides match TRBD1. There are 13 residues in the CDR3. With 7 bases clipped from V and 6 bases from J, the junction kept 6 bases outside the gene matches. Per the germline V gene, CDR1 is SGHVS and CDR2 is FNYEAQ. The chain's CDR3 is CASKEGTGHGYTF. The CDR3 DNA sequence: TGTGCCAGCAAAGAAGGGACAGGGCATGGCTACACCTTC.

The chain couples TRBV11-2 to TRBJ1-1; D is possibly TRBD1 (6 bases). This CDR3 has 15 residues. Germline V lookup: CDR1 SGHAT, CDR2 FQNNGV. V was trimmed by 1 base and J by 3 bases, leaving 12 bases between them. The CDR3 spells CASSLGSTGDTEAFF. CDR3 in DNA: TGTGCCAGCAGCTTAGGGTCGACAGGTGACACTGAAGCTTTCTTT.

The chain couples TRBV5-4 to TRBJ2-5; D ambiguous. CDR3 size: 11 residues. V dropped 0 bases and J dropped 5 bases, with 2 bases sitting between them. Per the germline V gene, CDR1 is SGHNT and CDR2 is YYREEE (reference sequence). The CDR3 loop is CASSLAETQYF. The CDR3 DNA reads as TGTGCCAGCAGCTTGGCTGAGACCCAGTACTTC.

CDR3 residues: CASSVTGNQPQHF. CDR3 coding DNA: TGTGCCAGCAGCGTGACAGGGAATCAGCCCCAGCATTTT. The chain carries TRBV9 and TRBJ1-5, with 7 bases fitting TRBD1. The CDR3 extends over 13 amino acids. Germline CDR1 SGDLS, CDR2 YYNGEE. The V and J ends lost 2 bases and 4 bases, in that order; junction bases with no gene match: 0.

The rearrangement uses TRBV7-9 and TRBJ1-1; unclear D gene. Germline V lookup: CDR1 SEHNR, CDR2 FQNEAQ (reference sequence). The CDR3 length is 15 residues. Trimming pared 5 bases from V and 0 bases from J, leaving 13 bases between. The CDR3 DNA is TGTGCCAGCAGCCACGGGGTCTCCATGAACACTGAAGCTTTCTTT. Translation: CASSHGVSMNTEAFF.

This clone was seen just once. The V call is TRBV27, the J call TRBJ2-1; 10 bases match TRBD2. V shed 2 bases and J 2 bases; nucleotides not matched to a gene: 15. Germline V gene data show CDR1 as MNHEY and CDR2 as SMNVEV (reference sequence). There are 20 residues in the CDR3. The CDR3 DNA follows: TGTGCCAGCAGTTTAAGGGGGTTGGAAGGCGGGACTAGCGCCTACAATGAGCAGTTCTTC. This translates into CASSLRGLEGGTSAYNEQFF.